This is a list of T cell receptor beta chains from one sample in a study of regulatory T cells in long-lasting Graves disease. TCRdb re-analysed the multiplex PCR reads in MiXCR, keeping a single row per CDR3 protein. The sample yields approximately 470,000 distinct CDR3 sequences, around 16% seen once. These same records also appear under a second study, on T cells in Graves' hyperthyroidism and ophthalmopathy.

The sample in question was peripheral blood mononuclear cells (PBMCs), obtained at new diagnosis, from a patient treated with antithyroid drugs. The receptors stem from a man aged 35 to 55 with Graves disease. Both conserved end residues are part of each CDR3. The D gene is left open where the match is weak. The size of a clone is reported for some rows only, either as once, few or many, or as a class for expanded clones.

V gene	clone size	J gene	D gene	CDR3 DNA	CDR3 protein
TRBV7-2	few	TRBJ2-3	TRBD2	TGTGCCAGCAGCGTTAGAAGGCTAGCGGGAGGCCTTGTAGATACGCAGTATTTT	CASSVRRLAGGLVDTQYF
TRBV2	-	TRBJ2-2	-	TGTGCCAGCAAAGAAAGGGTTAACACCGGGGAGCTGTTTTTT	CASKERVNTGELFF
TRBV20-1	few	TRBJ2-7	-	TGCAGTGCTAGAGAGGTGGCTTCCTACGAGCAGTACTTC	CSAREVASYEQYF
TRBV6-1	-	TRBJ1-1	-	TGTGCCAGCAGTGAAGCTCTCTGGGCAGGCCAGGAAGCTTTCTTT	CASSEALWAGQEAFF
TRBV11-2	many	TRBJ2-7	TRBD2	TGTGCCAGCAGCTATTTCGGGAGGGGAGTCGACGAGCAGTACTTC	CASSYFGRGVDEQYF
TRBV7-8	many	TRBJ2-7	-	TGTGCCAGCAGCTTAGAGTTTCTTAGGTTGGACTACGAGCAGTACTTC	CASSLEFLRLDYEQYF
TRBV19	few	TRBJ2-7	-	TGTGCCAGTAGTACGAGCGCCCAGGGCTACGAGCAGTACTTC	CASSTSAQGYEQYF
TRBV20-1	many	TRBJ2-1	TRBD2	TGCAGTGCTAGAATCCGCGATCTAGCGGGAGGTCGCAATGAGCAGTTCTTC	CSARIRDLAGGRNEQFF
TRBV2	many	TRBJ2-5	TRBD2	TGTGCCAGCAGTGGACTAGCGCCGGCCCAGTACTTC	CASSGLAPAQYF
TRBV27	many	TRBJ2-3	TRBD1	TGTGCCAGCAGTTTAGGCCACAGGGGTAGGAATACGCAGTATTTT	CASSLGHRGRNTQYF
TRBV28	many	TRBJ1-1	TRBD1	TGTGCCAGCAGTCCCTTTGACAGGGGGCTGGGTGTACGCACTAAAGCTTTCTTT	CASSPFDRGLGVRTKAFF
TRBV5-1	-	TRBJ2-5	-	TGCGCCAGCAGCTTAAGAGGGGACCAGGGCCGTGAGACCCAGTACTTC	CASSLRGDQGRETQYF
TRBV7-2	-	TRBJ1-1	-	TGTGCCAGCAGCCAAGGGGTAGTGATGAACACTGAAGCTTTCTTT	CASSQGVVMNTEAFF
TRBV4-1	many	TRBJ1-4	TRBD1	TGCGCCAGCAGCCAATCTCCGGGACAGGGGGAAAAACTGTTTTTT	CASSQSPGQGEKLFF
TRBV2	-	TRBJ2-7	-	TGTGCCAGCAGTGATCGGCGCCAGACCAACGGGCAGTACTTC	CASSDRRQTNGQYF
TRBV2	many	TRBJ2-1	-	TGTGTAAATATAAAACGCGAGGGGTACAATGAGCAGTTCTTC	CVNIKREGYNEQFF
TRBV15	few	TRBJ2-1	TRBD2	TGTGCCACCAGCAGAGCTGGTAGCGGGACTTACAATGAGCAGTTCTTC	CATSRAGSGTYNEQFF
TRBV2	-	TRBJ2-1	-	TGTGCCAGCAGTGAATTCAGGAACTACAATGAGCAGTTCTTC	CASSEFRNYNEQFF
TRBV6-2/TRBV6-3	few	TRBJ1-3	-	TGTGCCAGCAGTGCTGGGGTGGGTGGAAACACCATATATTTT	CASSAGVGGNTIYF
TRBV10-1	many	TRBJ2-1	TRBD2	TGCGCCAGCAGTGATACCGGGACTAGCGGGAACTACAATGAGCAGTTCTTC	CASSDTGTSGNYNEQFF
TRBV5-6	-	TRBJ1-5	-	TGTGCCAGCAGCAATCACCGGGCTGCGTGGGGCGATCAGCCCCAGCATTTT	CASSNHRAAWGDQPQHF
TRBV29-1	many	TRBJ2-5	-	TGCAGCGTTGGGTACAGGACGAGAGTGACCCAGTACTTC	CSVGYRTRVTQYF
TRBV11-2	many	TRBJ2-3	TRBD1	TGTGCCAGCAGCTGGGACAGCCCAGATACGCAGTATTTT	CASSWDSPDTQYF
TRBV25-1	few	TRBJ2-3	TRBD2	TGTGCCAGCAGTGAGGGAACTAGCGGGATAAAGCCAGATACGCAGTATTTT	CASSEGTSGIKPDTQYF
TRBV5-1	-	TRBJ2-7	-	TGCGCCAGCAGCCATATAGCGAGAGGGCCTGAGGAGCAGTACTTC	CASSHIARGPEEQYF
TRBV6-2/TRBV6-3	-	TRBJ2-7	-	TGTGCCAGCAGTTACTCCTATAGGATGTACTTC	CASSYSYRMYF
TRBV20-1	-	TRBJ2-1	TRBD2	TGCAGTGCTAGAGATGTATGGCGGGAGGGCCGCGAGCAGTTCTTC	CSARDVWREGREQFF
TRBV20-1	-	TRBJ1-1	-	TGCAGTGCTAGGCCTGTCTCGAAACCCATGAACACTGAAGCTTTCTTT	CSARPVSKPMNTEAFF
TRBV7-9	-	TRBJ2-4	-	TGTGCCAGCAGCTTAGAGAGGGGGTTCGAAAACATTCAGTACTTC	CASSLERGFENIQYF
TRBV11-2	many	TRBJ2-7	-	TGTGCCAGCAGCTTAGAACAGCCCTACGAGCAGTACTTC	CASSLEQPYEQYF
TRBV3-1	many	TRBJ2-1	TRBD2	TGTGCCAGCAGGGGGACTAGCGGCAATGAGCAGTTCTTC	CASRGTSGNEQFF
TRBV12-3/TRBV12-4	-	TRBJ1-1	TRBD1	TGTGGCAGCAGTTTGTGGGACAGGGGCGGAGAAGCTTTCTTT	CGSSLWDRGGEAFF
TRBV20-1	many	TRBJ2-3	TRBD1	TGCAGTGCTAGAGCCACAGGGGTTAGCACAGATACGCAGTATTTT	CSARATGVSTDTQYF
TRBV27	many	TRBJ2-7	TRBD1	TGTGCCAGCCGAACCTTGGACAGGCCCTACGAGCAGTACTTC	CASRTLDRPYEQYF
TRBV6-2/TRBV6-3	many	TRBJ2-7	-	TGTGCCAGCAGTTACTCGATCCCTGAGCAGTACTTC	CASSYSIPEQYF
TRBV20-1	-	TRBJ2-7	-	TGCAGTGCTGCCGGGGATAGCTACGAGCAGTACTTC	CSAAGDSYEQYF
TRBV20-1	-	TRBJ1-1	TRBD1	TGCAGTGCCTGGACAGGATTAAACACTGAAGCTTTCTTT	CSAWTGLNTEAFF
TRBV28	once	TRBJ1-6	-	TGTGCCAGCAGTTTATGGTCAGGGTCTAATTCACCCCTCCGCTTT	CASSLWSGSNSPLRF
TRBV28	-	TRBJ2-3	-	TGTGCCAGCAGTTTAGAGAGGCGGGACAATACGCAGTATTTT	CASSLERRDNTQYF
TRBV7-9	many	TRBJ2-1	TRBD2	TGTGCCAGCAGTTATACTAGCGGGGGTTACAATGAGCAGTTCTTC	CASSYTSGGYNEQFF
TRBV28	many	TRBJ2-1	-	TGTGCCAGCAGTTCTTCAGCGGTTACGACCTACAATGAGCAGTTCTTC	CASSSSAVTTYNEQFF
TRBV2	many	TRBJ2-2	-	TGTGCCAGCAGTGTACAGGACACCGGGGAGCTGTTTTTT	CASSVQDTGELFF
TRBV28	-	TRBJ1-2	-	TGTGCCAGCAGTTCACAGCATACCTATGGCTACACCTTC	CASSSQHTYGYTF
TRBV28	-	TRBJ1-4	-	TGTGCCAGCGGTTTGTCGGCAACTAATGAAAAACTGTTTTTT	CASGLSATNEKLFF
TRBV11-3	many	TRBJ2-1	TRBD2	TGTGCCAGCAGCTCTACCGGACTAGCGGGAGATAATGAGCAGTTCTTC	CASSSTGLAGDNEQFF
TRBV29-1	-	TRBJ1-2	-	TGCAGCGTTGGTGGACAGTATGCGAACTATGGCTACACCTTC	CSVGGQYANYGYTF
TRBV6-1	many	TRBJ1-5	TRBD1	TGTGCCAGCAGTACCCACTACAGACAGGGTGGTATGGATCAGCCCCAGCATTTT	CASSTHYRQGGMDQPQHF
TRBV29-1	many	TRBJ1-2	-	TGCAGCGTTCCCAGTCTAGCGGGGGCTGACTATGGCTACACCTTC	CSVPSLAGADYGYTF
TRBV4-1	few	TRBJ2-7	-	TGCGCCAGCAGCTTCCGGGTCACCGCCTACGAGCAGTACTTC	CASSFRVTAYEQYF
TRBV28	many	TRBJ2-3	-	TGTGCCAGCATGGAGTCGGGCACAGATACGCAGTATTTT	CASMESGTDTQYF
TRBV3-1	-	TRBJ1-4	TRBD1	TGTGCCAGCAGCCAAATGGGACAGGGATTTTCAACTAATGAAAAACTGTTTTTT	CASSQMGQGFSTNEKLFF
TRBV2	many	TRBJ2-1	-	TGTGCCACCACACTAGTGGATGAGCAGTTCTTC	CATTLVDEQFF
TRBV28	many	TRBJ2-7	-	TGTGCCAGCAGGGACTCCCCCCAACGGGTCGAGCAGTACTTC	CASRDSPQRVEQYF
TRBV12-3/TRBV12-4	many	TRBJ2-2	-	TGTGCCAGCAGTTCCTACCGGAACACCGGGGAGCTGTTTTTT	CASSSYRNTGELFF
TRBV14	-	TRBJ1-2	-	TGTGCCAGCAGCCAAGTCAGGGAAGACTATGGCTACACCTTC	CASSQVREDYGYTF
TRBV20-1	many	TRBJ2-7	-	TGCAGTGCTAACGAGCGGACGCGCTTTTACGAGCAGTACTTC	CSANERTRFYEQYF
TRBV27	many	TRBJ2-1	TRBD2	TGTGCCAGCAGTTTCCTAGCGGGAGGCTCTGAGCAGTTCTTC	CASSFLAGGSEQFF
TRBV6-1	-	TRBJ1-4	-	TGTGCCAGCAGGGGGATAGTGCGGGAAAAACTGTTTTTT	CASRGIVREKLFF
TRBV5-1	many	TRBJ2-7	TRBD2	TGCGCCAGCAGCTCCGGGTTAGCGGGAGGAGTCTACGAGCAGTACTTC	CASSSGLAGGVYEQYF
TRBV20-1	many	TRBJ2-3	TRBD2	TGCAGTGCCGCACTAGCGGGAGGGGGCACAGATACGCAGTATTTT	CSAALAGGGTDTQYF